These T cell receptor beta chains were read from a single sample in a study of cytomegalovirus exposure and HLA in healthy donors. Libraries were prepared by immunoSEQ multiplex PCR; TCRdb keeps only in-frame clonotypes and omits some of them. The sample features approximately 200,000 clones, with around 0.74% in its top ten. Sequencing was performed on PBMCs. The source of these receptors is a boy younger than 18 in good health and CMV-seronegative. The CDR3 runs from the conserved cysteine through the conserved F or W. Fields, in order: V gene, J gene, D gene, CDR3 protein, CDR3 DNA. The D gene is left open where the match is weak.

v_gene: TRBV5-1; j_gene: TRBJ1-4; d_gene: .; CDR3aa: CASSLGSGEKLFF; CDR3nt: TGCGCCAGCAGCTTGGGGTCAGGGGAAAAACTGTTTTTT
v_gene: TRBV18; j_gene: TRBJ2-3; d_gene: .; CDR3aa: CASSPFSGNTDTQYF; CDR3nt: TGTGCCAGCTCACCATTTTCAGGGAACACAGATACGCAGTATTTT
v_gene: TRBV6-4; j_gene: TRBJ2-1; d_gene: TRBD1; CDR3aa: CASSALTGESKQFF; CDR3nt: TGTGCCAGCAGTGCCCTTACAGGGGAATCGAAGCAGTTCTTC
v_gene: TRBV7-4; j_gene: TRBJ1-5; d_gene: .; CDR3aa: CASTIPAGGYQPQHF; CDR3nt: TGTGCCAGCACCATCCCCGCGGGGGGGTACCAGCCCCAGCATTTT
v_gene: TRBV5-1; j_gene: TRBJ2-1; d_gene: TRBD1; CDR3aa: CASSPQGAEYNEQFF; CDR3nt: TGCGCCAGCAGCCCACAGGGGGCGGAATACAATGAGCAGTTCTTC
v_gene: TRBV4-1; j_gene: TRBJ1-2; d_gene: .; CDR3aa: CASSQPTAINYGYTF; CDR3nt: TGCGCCAGCAGCCAACCAACTGCGATTAACTATGGCTACACCTTC
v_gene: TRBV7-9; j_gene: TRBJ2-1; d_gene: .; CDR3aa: CASSLGGSGHFNEQFF; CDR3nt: TGTGCCAGCAGCTTAGGCGGTAGCGGTCACTTCAATGAGCAGTTCTTC
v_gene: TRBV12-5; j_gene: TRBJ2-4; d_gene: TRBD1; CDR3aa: CASGLAHDRALAKNIQYF; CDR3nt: TGTGCTAGTGGTTTGGCGCACGACAGGGCTTTAGCCAAAAACATTCAGTACTTC
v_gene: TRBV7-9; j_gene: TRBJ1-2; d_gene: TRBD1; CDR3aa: CASSRDRESKGYTF; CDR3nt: TGTGCCAGCAGTCGGGACAGGGAATCTAAAGGCTACACCTTC
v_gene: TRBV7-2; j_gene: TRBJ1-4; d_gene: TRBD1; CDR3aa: CASSPMGQTSNEKLFF; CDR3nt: TGTGCCAGCAGCCCGATGGGACAGACGTCTAATGAAAAACTGTTTTTT
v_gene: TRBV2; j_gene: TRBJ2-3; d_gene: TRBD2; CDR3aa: CASGPRGAGGWDTQYF; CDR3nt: TGTGCCAGCGGACCCAGGGGAGCGGGGGGCTGGGATACGCAGTATTTT
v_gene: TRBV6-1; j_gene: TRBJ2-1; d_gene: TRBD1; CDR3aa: CASNPGQRFEQFF; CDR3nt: TGTGCCAGCAATCCGGGACAGAGATTTGAGCAGTTCTTC
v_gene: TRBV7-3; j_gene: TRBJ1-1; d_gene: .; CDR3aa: CASSLTGGRGAFF; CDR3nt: TGTGCCAGCAGCTTAACGGGAGGGAGGGGAGCTTTCTTT
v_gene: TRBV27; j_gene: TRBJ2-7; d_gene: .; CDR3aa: CASSLSPNNYEQYF; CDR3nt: TGTGCCAGCAGTTTATCCCCTAATAACTACGAGCAGTACTTC
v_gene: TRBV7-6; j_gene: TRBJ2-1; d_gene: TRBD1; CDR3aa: CASSFEATGVYNEQFF; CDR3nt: TGTGCCAGCAGCTTTGAGGCTACAGGGGTATACAATGAGCAGTTCTTC
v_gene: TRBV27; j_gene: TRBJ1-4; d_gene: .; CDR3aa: CASSISWRNEKLFF; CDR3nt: TGTGCCAGCAGTATCAGTTGGAGAAATGAAAAACTGTTTTTT
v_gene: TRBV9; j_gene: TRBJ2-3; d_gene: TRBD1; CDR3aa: CASSVGDRGTDTQYF; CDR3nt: TGTGCCAGCAGCGTAGGAGACAGGGGCACAGATACGCAGTATTTT
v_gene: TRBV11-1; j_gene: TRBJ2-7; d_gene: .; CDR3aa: CASSFSRGHEQYF; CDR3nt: TGTGCCAGCAGCTTCAGCAGGGGCCACGAGCAGTACTTC
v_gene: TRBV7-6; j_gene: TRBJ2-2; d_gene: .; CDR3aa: CASSSPGGPFGELFF; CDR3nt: TGTGCCAGCAGCTCCCCAGGAGGGCCTTTCGGGGAGCTGTTTTTT
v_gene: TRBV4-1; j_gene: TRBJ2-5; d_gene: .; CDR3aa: CASSPGGARETQYF; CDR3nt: TGCGCCAGCAGCCCGGGGGGCGCCAGGGAGACCCAGTACTTC
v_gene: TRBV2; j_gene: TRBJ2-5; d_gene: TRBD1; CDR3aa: CASRGGQGARETQYF; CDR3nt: TGTGCCAGCAGGGGGGGACAGGGGGCAAGAGAGACCCAGTACTTC
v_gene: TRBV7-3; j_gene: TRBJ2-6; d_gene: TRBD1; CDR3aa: CASSLKTGITPGANVLTF; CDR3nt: TGTGCCAGCAGCTTAAAGACAGGGATTACCCCCGGGGCCAACGTCCTGACTTTC
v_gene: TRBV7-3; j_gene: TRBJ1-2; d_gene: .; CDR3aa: CASSLGQAVPLTF; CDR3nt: TGTGCCAGCAGCTTGGGACAAGCTGTGCCCCTCACCTTC
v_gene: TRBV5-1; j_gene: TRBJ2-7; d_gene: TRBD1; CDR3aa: CASSLRQGIAYEQYF; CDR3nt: TGCGCCAGCAGCTTACGACAGGGGATAGCCTACGAGCAGTACTTC
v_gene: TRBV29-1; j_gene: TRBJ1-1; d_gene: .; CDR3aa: CSAMTDLNTEAFF; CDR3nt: TGCAGCGCCATGACAGATTTGAACACTGAAGCTTTCTTT
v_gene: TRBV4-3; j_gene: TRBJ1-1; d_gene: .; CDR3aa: CASSQPGTPVAFF; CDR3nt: TGCGCCAGCAGCCAACCCGGGACACCTGTAGCTTTCTTT
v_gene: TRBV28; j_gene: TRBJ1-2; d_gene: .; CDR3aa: CASSLPDSNYGYTF; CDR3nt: TGTGCCAGCAGTTTACCGGACAGTAACTATGGCTACACCTTC